The 18 T cell receptor beta chains below come from one sample, sequenced in a study of T cells in Graves' hyperthyroidism and ophthalmopathy. Amplification of TCR beta CDR3 regions was performed using RNA transcripts as template. TCR CDR3 regions were first amplified by RT-PCR with HTBI primers. TCRdb used MiXCR to reprocess the multiplex PCR reads, holding one entry per CDR3 protein. In the table there are under 700,000 distinct CDR3 sequences, 40% to 55% of which are singletons. The sequencing sample was made of peripheral blood or thyroid tissue (not recorded which). The receptors were gathered from a woman aged 18 to 35 with Graves' hyperthyroidism.

The V call is TRBV5-4, the J call TRBJ2-7, with 7 bases fitting TRBD1. Trimming took 0 bases from V and 0 from J; bases not matched to a gene: 6. Germline V gene lookup returns CDR1 SGHNT and CDR2 YYREEE (reference sequence). The CDR3 has 16 amino acids. CDR3 coding DNA: TGTGCCAGCAGCTTGGACAGGGGTGTGGACTCCTACGAGCAGTACTTC. Protein sequence: CASSLDRGVDSYEQYF.

The chain has TRBV19 and TRBJ1-2, with D unresolved. Germline CDR1 LNHDA, CDR2 SQIVND (reference sequence). The length of the CDR3 is 15 residues. The germline V and J ends were trimmed by 8 bases and 5 bases, with 21 bases remaining between them. The CDR3 DNA reads as TGTGCCAGTCGGCCAGGAAGAGGCAGATCTTATGGCTACACCTTC. It is translated as CASRPGRGRSYGYTF.

The gene calls are TRBV2 and TRBJ2-7; no firm D call. The V and J ends lost 8 bases and 0 bases respectively, with 8 bases between them. The CDR3 is 12 amino acids. Germline V gene data show CDR1 as SNHLY and CDR2 as FYNNEI. The CDR3 DNA reads as TGTGCCAGCGCGTACAGCTCCTACGAGCAGTACTTC. Protein sequence: CASAYSSYEQYF. The whole variable domain, filled in from reference TRBV2 and TRBJ2-7, reads EPEVTQTPSHQVTQMGQEVILRCVPISNHLYFYWYRQILGQKVEFLVSFYNNEISEKSEIFDDQFSVERPDGSNFTLKIRSTKLEDSAMYFCASAYSSYEQYFGPGTRLTVT.

This clonotype was counted between two and nine times. The chain has TRBV9 and TRBJ2-2, with D uncertain. Between the trimmed V and J ends, which lost 3 bases and 4 bases, there was a span of 13 bases. CDR3 length equals 15 residues. The germline CDR1 and CDR2 sequences are SGDLS and YYNGEE. Written as DNA, the CDR3 is TGTGCCAGCAGCGCCCCGAGTCAGCCCACCGGGGAGCTGTTTTTT. It is translated as CASSAPSQPTGELFF.

The gene calls are TRBV7-3 and TRBJ2-2; 8 bases are a match to TRBD2. Germline V gene data show CDR1 as SGHTA and CDR2 as FQGTGA. This CDR3 has 16 residues. V was clipped by 5 bases and J by 4 bases; unmatched bases: 9. As DNA, the CDR3 is TGTGCCAGCAGCCCAAGGTCCGGGAGGGGCACCGGGGAGCTGTTTTTT. It translates to CASSPRSGRGTGELFF. The whole variable domain, filled in from reference TRBV7-3 and TRBJ2-2, reads GAGVSQTPSNKVTEKGKYVELRCDPISGHTALYWYRQSLGQGPEFLIYFQGTGAADDSGLPNDRFFAVRPEGSVSTLKIQRTERGDSAVYLCASSPRSGRGTGELFFGEGSRLTVL.

The chain is built from TRBV20-1 and TRBJ2-5; 12 bases line up with TRBD2. J gave up 5 bases and V 1 base, and 11 bases lay outside the gene matches. The CDR3 contains 17 residues. Germline V CDR1 and CDR2: DFQATT, SNEGSKA (reference sequence). For the CDR3, the DNA is TGCAGTGCTAGAGTTCTGACTAGCGGGAGTCTAGGGGAGACCCAGTACTTC. Translating it yields CSARVLTSGSLGETQYF.

This clonotype occurred many times. The chain has TRBV2 and TRBJ1-5; D gene unclear. The CDR3 covers 14 residues. CDR1 is SNHLY and CDR2 is FYNNEI in the germline V gene. V dropped 3 bases and J dropped 2 bases, with 8 bases sitting between them. CDR3 nucleotide sequence: TGTGCCAGCAGTGACGGGCAGGGCAATCAGCCCCAGCATTTT. Translating it yields CASSDGQGNQPQHF.

Turning to this clonotype: A much bigger clone sits one base away, suggesting this may be a read error. The rearrangement joins TRBV7-2 to TRBJ1-1; D remains ambiguous. Germline V gene data show CDR1 as SGHTA and CDR2 as FQGNSA. Trimming shortened V by 4 bases and J by 5 bases, and 17 bases separated the two germline ends. The CDR3 length is 15 residues. CDR3 nucleotide sequence: TGTGCCAGCAGCTCTCCAAGCAAGCTGAGGACTGAAGCTTTCTTT. Its protein product is CASSSPSKLRTEAFF.

The chain has TRBV13 and TRBJ2-7, with D hard to call. The CDR3 is 12 residues long. The germline V gene has CDR1 PRHDT and CDR2 FYEKMQ (reference sequence). Trimming removed 6 bases at V and 7 bases at J, with 13 bases between. CDR3 nucleotide sequence: TGTGCCAGCAGTTTGTTGTCGGGTGAGCAGTACTTC. Translated: CASSLLSGEQYF. Full variable domain (missing parts from reference TRBV13 and TRBJ2-7): AAGVIQSPRHLIKEKRETATLKCYPIPRHDTVYWYQQGPGQDPQFLISFYEKMQSDKGSIPDRFSAQQFSDYHSELNMSSLELGDSALYFCASSLLSGEQYFGPGTRLTVT.

The rearrangement uses TRBV9 and TRBJ1-1; D is perhaps TRBD1 (5 bases). Germline CDR1 reads SGDLS; CDR2 reads YYNGEE. The CDR3 sequence is 14 residues long. Trimming left V 4 bases short and J 4 bases short, with 14 bases between. Written as DNA, the CDR3 is TGTGCCAGCAGCTTCGAGGGGTACATCACTGAAGCTTTCTTT. Its protein product is CASSFEGYITEAFF.

This clonotype occurred many times. This chain links TRBV10-3 with TRBJ1-2; D is undetermined. V was clipped by 2 bases and J by 3 bases, with 10 bases between them. The germline V gene has CDR1 ENHRY and CDR2 SYGVKD. This CDR3 comprises 14 residues. DNA for the CDR3: TGTGCCATCAGTGAGGACGGCTCCTACTATGGCTACACCTTC. This translates into CAISEDGSYYGYTF.

The J gene is TRBJ2-5, the V gene TRBV6-5; TRBD1 matches at 7 bases. Germline CDR1 reads MNHEY; CDR2 reads SVGAGI. The junction had 8 bases not matched to a gene; V was cut back by 4 bases and J by 3 bases. This CDR3 is 15 amino acids long. The CDR3 DNA follows: TGTGCCAGCAGTTGGGCTTCGGGACAGAAAGAGACCCAGTACTTC. It is translated as CASSWASGQKETQYF.

This clonotype occurred many times. V is TRBV24-1 and J is TRBJ2-5, with no clear D. Trimming took 10 bases from V and 5 from J, leaving 22 bases between them. The length of the CDR3 is 15 residues. Germline V gene lookup returns CDR1 KGHDR and CDR2 SFDVKD. CDR3 nucleotides: TGTGCCACTACCGCCACGGAGCGAGGTCGGGAGACCCAGTACTTC. Protein product: CATTATERGRETQYF.

This clonotype occurred many times. This chain uses TRBV7-8 with TRBJ1-6, with a tentative D call TRBD1 (5 bases). Trimming stripped 6 bases from V and 13 bases from J, with 13 bases between. Germline loops: CDR1 SGHVS, CDR2 FQNEAQ. The CDR3 runs 12 residues. The CDR3 is CASRHDSSPLHF. The CDR3, as DNA: TGTGCCAGCAGACACGACAGCAGCCCCCTCCACTTT.

Comments on this clonotype: The junction differs from germline at one of its ends, possibly a read error. The chain carries TRBV10-3 and TRBJ1-1; possible D gene TRBD1, 5 bases. The CDR3 contains 15 residues. Germline V gene data show CDR1 as ENHRY and CDR2 as SYGVKD. CDR3 sequence (DNA): TGTGCCAGCAGTGAAGATAGGGGATCGGTTACTGAAGCTTTCTTT. It translates to CASSEDRGSVTEAFF.

This clonotype was seen only a few times. The chain joins TRBV6-6 to TRBJ1-5; no clear D. The CDR3 consists of 13 residues. Germline V gene data show CDR1 as MNHNY and CDR2 as SVGAGI (reference sequence). V shed 9 bases and J shed 1 base, with 10 bases lying between them. The CDR3 loop is CASSIDSNQPQHF. For the CDR3, the DNA is TGTGCCAGTTCTATAGACAGCAATCAGCCCCAGCATTTT.

This clonotype was detected a few times. The chain combines TRBV2 with TRBJ1-1; D unresolved. This CDR3 contains 14 residues. V gave up 5 bases and J gave up 1 base, with 11 bases separating them. CDR1 SNHLY and CDR2 FYNNEI come from the germline V gene. The CDR3 DNA reads TGTGCCAGCAGTAAGGGCCGAGAGAACACTGAAGCTTTCTTT. As protein: CASSKGRENTEAFF.

This clonotype was seen a few times. The chain uses TRBV10-3 and TRBJ1-5; D ambiguous. CDR3 size: 13 residues. The germline V gene encodes CDR1 ENHRY and CDR2 SYGVKD. Trimming took off 10 bases at V and 0 bases at J, with 10 bases between the two ends. The CDR3: CATSLYSNQPQHF. The CDR3 region has the DNA TGTGCCACCTCTTTATATAGCAATCAGCCCCAGCATTTT.